The TCR beta chain under discussion was sequenced for a study of cytomegalovirus exposure and HLA in healthy donors. About the research overall: A subsequent analysis stated that the approximately 120 validation repertoires were run on the same platform as the roughly 670 first-cohort repertoires. Study conclusions and caveats: While the bulk of TCR sequences proved rare, some public TCRs turned up in many donors. Researchers counted 164 TCR beta chains as cytomegalovirus-associated.

The V gene lost 6 bases and the J gene lost 3 bases, with 15 bases spanning the gap. There are 14 residues in the CDR3. Per germline, CDR1 MDHEN and CDR2 SYDVKM. Concerning this clone: Its antigen is unknown.

Profiling relied on immunoSEQ multiplex PCR, and the TCRdb table lists in-frame clones only, not all of them. The table has approximately 200,000 clones, about 81% seen once. This TCR was sampled from a woman in her 30s in good health and CMV-seronegative. The sample taken for sequencing was PBMCs. The chain links TRBV28 to TRBJ2-7; TRBD2 is a possible D gene (6 bases). CDR3 protein: CASSGSGALYEQYF. As DNA, the CDR3 is TGTGCCAGCAGCGGTTCGGGAGCTCTCTACGAGCAGTACTTC.